This T cell receptor beta chain was observed in a study of cytomegalovirus exposure and HLA in healthy donors. Study-wide findings and caveats: Later analysis showed TCR association rates varying by HLA locus, highest for DRB1 and lowest for HLA-C. Presence/absence results assume similar sequencing depth per donor, which may not hold. An analysis was carried out at a later point. It showed that HLA-associated TCR beta chains were more clonally expanded than equally common non-associated chains. Earlier findings revealed that most TCR beta V segments proved productive either about 87% or about 30% of the time.

As concerns this clone: Its antigen is undetermined. Other DNA sequences in this sample translate to the same CDR3.

Primers included in the PCR were 60 Vbeta and 13 Jbeta primers. Profiled with immunoSEQ multiplex PCR; TCRdb holds only in-frame clones, not every one. The sample yields about 150,000 clones, about 74% seen once. This CDR3 is built from 17 residues. Germline V gives CDR1 SGHRS, CDR2 YFSETQ. After removal of 0 bases from V and 2 bases from J, the junction contained 11 bases not matched to a gene. The TCR was taken from a male donor in good health and CMV-seronegative. The sequenced material came from PBMCs. V usage is TRBV5-1 and J usage is TRBJ2-7, with 7 bases aligning to TRBD1. As DNA, the CDR3 is TGCGCCAGCAGCTTGGATAGTGGGACAGTGAGGGCCTACGAGCAGTACTTC. Translation gives CASSLDSGTVRAYEQYF.